This T cell receptor beta chain is drawn from a study of response to subunit inactivated influenza vaccine. Overall study results and limits: The authors offered the suggestion that each seasonal influenza vaccination recruits few new T cells.

This clonotype was picked up many times. Its specificity is unknown. V lost 3 bases and J 4 bases, leaving 9 bases between the germline ends. Germline CDR1 and CDR2: SNHLY and FYNNEI. The CDR3 is 13 amino acids. One entry per CDR3 protein, called by TCRdb with MiXCR from the RT-PCR reads. The sample has roughly 500,000 distinct CDR3 sequences, 16% seen once. The source was CD4+ T cells sorted from PBMCs, collected less than 30 months after vaccination. This rearrangement joins TRBV2 to TRBJ1-1; the D is unclear. This sequence was found in a man between 50 and 75 years old who received an inactivated influenza vaccine. The CDR3 bases are TGTGCCAGCAGTGACGGACGGTCCACTGAAGCTTTCTTT. Its translation: CASSDGRSTEAFF.